This T cell receptor beta chain was documented in a study of blood T cell repertoires in COVID-19. At the level of the study: Whether acute or convalescent, the COVID-19 samples came from the United States, Italy and Spain. In each case, the material was cDNA or gDNA derived from T cells, B-cell-depleted T cells, or PBMCs.

J was trimmed by 6 bases and V by 4 bases; bases with no gene match: 9. CDR1 and CDR2 (germline): MGHDK, SYGVNS. This CDR3 has 15 residues. Source study methods: Reference gene primer amplification in the assay estimated nucleated cell counts. Method: immunoSEQ multiplex PCR; TCRdb's copy keeps in-frame clones and lacks some. Clonal size and the V and J genes are those of that table, whereas D and trimming came from the DNA. In the table there are roughly 90,000 clones, roughly 89% of which are singletons. This TCR derives from a woman older than 75 with active COVID-19. V and J are TRBV25-1 and TRBJ2-7, with 10 bases fitting TRBD2. The specimen sequenced was peripheral blood. CDR3 sequence: CASSGGFSGRSEQYF. In nucleotides, the CDR3 is TGTGCCAGCAGTGGGGGATTTAGCGGGAGGAGCGAGCAGTACTTC.